The rows below give T cell receptor beta chains drawn from one sample of a study of cytomegalovirus exposure and HLA in healthy donors. Profiling relied on immunoSEQ multiplex PCR, and the TCRdb table lists in-frame clones only, not all of them. This sample yields 170,000 or so clones, of which around four fifths are seen a single time; 1.5% to 2% belongs to the top ten. Sequenced material: PBMCs. These receptors were obtained from a middle-aged man in good health and CMV-seronegative. CDR3s leave out the opening cysteine and the closing phenylalanine or tryptophan. D genes are given only for firm matches. Expanded clones are given a class, and other clones once, few, many or no size at all.

-,TRBV6-1,-,TRBJ1-1,ASLTALNTEAF
-,TRBV9,-,TRBJ2-5,ASSVAPSGLWGARQETQY
TRBD2,TRBV5-1,-,TRBJ2-3,ASSLALAGGRSTDTQY
-,TRBV11-1,few,TRBJ1-2,ASSPDTTNYGYT
TRBD1,TRBV25-1,-,TRBJ2-7,ASSRDRGSEQY
-,TRBV10-3,-,TRBJ2-3,AISDGSGGTDTQY
-,TRBV7-2,-,TRBJ1-2,ASSYPRGLIYGYT
TRBD1,TRBV7-2,-,TRBJ1-1,ASNPNRGAEAF
-,TRBV7-6,once,TRBJ2-5,ASSPWRETQY
TRBD2,TRBV28,-,TRBJ2-1,ASSGGFVGGGYNEQF
TRBD1,TRBV15,-,TRBJ2-3,ATSRRQGGTDTQY
TRBD1,TRBV11-2,once,TRBJ2-3,ASSPWTGLRTDTQY
TRBD1,TRBV7-8,-,TRBJ2-3,ASSPRTGGADTQY
TRBD1,TRBV5-1,-,TRBJ1-3,ASSVGPTGVGNTIY
-,TRBV4-1,-,TRBJ2-2,ASSQFHRAAGELF